Included here is one T cell receptor beta chain sequence, with context. Its antigen remains undetermined. The data stem from a study of cytomegalovirus exposure and HLA in healthy donors (dated by TCRdb to the late 2010s). For context, the study as a whole: An earlier analysis of some 620 of the donors reported 276 Gb of sequence data and 95 million to 120 million unique TCR beta sequences obtained from around 190 million T cells. The number of typed donors differed by locus: about 629-630 for A, B, C, DRB1 and DQB1; some 500 for DQA1; some 590 for DPA1; and roughly 450 for DPB1. HLA typing covered class I and class II loci at four-digit resolution. The genetic ancestry cluster associated with self-reported Caucasian donors included roughly 84% of the roughly 400 genotyped donors. Roughly 5 DR-DQ haplotypes were treated as single units for association and clustering because of strong linkage in the cohort. Donor age, sex, ethnicity and CMV serostatus were compiled together with the repertoire data. An earlier analysis of several hundred of the donors used high-throughput TCR beta sequencing to judge whether each TCR beta V gene segment behaved as functional or pseudogenic. High-throughput TCR immunosequencing, statistical association of individual TCRs with disease status, and machine learning were combined to predict cytomegalovirus infection status. On average, over 200,000 unique TCR beta nucleotide sequences were sequenced per donor among 350 to 400 genotyped donors of the cohort, with around 19% of those sequences being non-productive. The study aimed to test whether cataloging public T cell receptors could reveal signatures of past pathogen exposure. Along with the roughly 700-subject first cohort, a separate validation cohort of roughly 110 different subjects was used. An early release that covered fewer than 800 HLA-typed donors contained about 300 gigabases of sequencing data and roughly 84 million unique TCR sequences. Using immunosequencing, the study profiled T cell repertoires from approximately 700 subjects and related those repertoires to cytomegalovirus serostatus. Genome-wide SNP genotypes for about three fifths of the roughly 670 donors were used in a later genetic analysis, which treated that subset as a discovery cohort. A later analysis re-analyzed previously published TCR beta repertoires from roughly 600 donors and added high-resolution HLA genotyping to study TCR occurrence patterns. All discovery cohort repertoires had been generated on a single sequencing platform. Rather than using new phenotypic data, the later analysis identified candidate immune exposures from TCR beta sequences and from how often those sequences occurred across donors.

The cohort consisted of approximately 690 healthy bone marrow donors. At the time of sampling, all cohort members were nominally healthy, though unrecorded immune exposures were likely present. The donor was CMV seropositive and belonged to the group of about 290 seropositive cohort members. A peripheral blood sample was provided by each donor, and peripheral blood mononuclear cells were used for TCR beta sequencing. The Qiagen DNeasy Blood Extraction Kit was used to extract genomic DNA from the blood cell samples. Summary of the overall study and its limitations: The presence/absence analyses assumed that sequencing depth was roughly uniform across donors, and that assumption may not be true. The 87-base-pair reads could not distinguish some IMGT-functional V segments, including TRBV6-2 and TRBV6-3, so those segments were excluded. It was suggested by the authors that the approach could potentially be generalized to other disease states and immunological phenotypes. An earlier analysis of approximately 530 of the donors showed that most TCR beta V segments appeared in productive rearrangements either about 87% or about 30% of the time, which broadly matched IMGT annotations. A later genetic analysis reported fewer N-insertions in productive TCRs among donors in an Asian-associated ancestry cluster than the roughly 700-donor mean. V-gene and J-gene trimming of TCR beta chains was associated with a missense DCLRE1C variant in a later genetic analysis, and the association was replicated in an independent cohort. A further reported finding was that TCR beta sequences accurately predicted the HLA-A and HLA-B alleles for most subjects in the first cohort. Correlated functional status among segregating V segments might be attributable to linkage disequilibrium, but an unknown experimental factor could not be ruled out. Several of the top co-occurrence clusters appeared to be linked to parvovirus B19, influenza, CMV and Epstein-Barr virus, according to a later analysis. This cohort had only TCR beta chains sequenced, and the lack of alpha or paired-chain data limited which features could be detected. The study gave a list of around 170 TCR beta chains associated with cytomegalovirus. Cytomegalovirus status was reported to be diagnosed by the classifier with high specificity and sensitivity in both the original and validation cohorts. Strong co-occurrence of HLA alleles, especially DR and DQ, made assigning TCR associations to individual alleles difficult. Most CMV-associated TCR beta chains appeared to be HLA-restricted in a later analysis, and the HLA associations seemed to be driven largely by CMV exposure. CMV serostatus was the only immune exposure information available for the cohort. Because counts were too low, roughly 17 rarely observed V segments, including chromosome 9 orphons, were left out of the earlier analysis of 587 of the donors. In a later analysis, TCR association rates were found to vary across HLA loci, with the most associated TCRs seen for DRB1 alleles and the fewest for HLA-C alleles. In a later analysis, HLA-associated TCR beta chains showed more clonal expansion and lower generation probabilities than non-associated chains that were equally common. A few of the identified cytomegalovirus-associated TCR beta chains were confirmed in vitro to be specific for cytomegalovirus antigens. Because HLA typing was unavailable for some donors at each locus, only the typed subset was used in association tests. Across donors, most TCR sequences were observed very rarely, whereas some public TCRs were present in many individuals. A cluster of highly shared sequence variants was judged likely to be a technical artifact of the sequencing pipeline. In a later analysis, around 15,000 TCR beta sequences were associated with specific HLA alleles at a false discovery rate of 0.05.

Libraries were constructed by the immunoSEQ multiplex PCR assay. The multiplex PCR relied on a mix of 60 forward primers for TCR Vbeta segments and 13 reverse primers for TCR Jbeta segments. The CDR3 region of rearranged TCR beta genes was amplified from genomic DNA by a multiplex PCR assay. Amplified TCR beta libraries were sequenced as 87-base-pair reads on the Illumina HiSeq System. For the original study's pipeline: In a later analysis, tens of millions of unique TCR beta chains were counted across the roughly 610 repertoires, and approximately 11 million of these chains were shared by at least two donors. A nearest-neighbor algorithm error-corrected the raw reads and collapsed the reads into unique sequences, merging closely related sequences to remove PCR and sequencing errors. To assign V, D and J gene segments, CDR3 sequences were aligned to IMGT reference sequences. Each retained sequence needed at least a six-nucleotide match to both a V gene segment and a J gene segment. Rearrangements were classified as productive when the CDR3 lacked stop codons and remained in frame with V and J, and all other rearrangements were classified as non-productive. Following IMGT convention, CDR3 was defined as the stretch from the second conserved V-encoded cysteine up to the conserved J-encoded phenylalanine. In an earlier analysis of 500 to 650 of the donors, sequences lacking an unambiguous match to a single V gene segment were excluded. An earlier analysis of 500 to 600 of the donors classified V segments as functional when productive rearrangements were above 56.7% and as segregating when the standard deviation between donors was above 5%. A statistical classification framework was built for diagnosing cytomegalovirus status from the catalog of TCR beta chain sequences. A later analysis assigned V and J genes by comparing TCR nucleotide sequences with IMGT/GENE-DB human TR gene sequences. A later analysis assigned CDR3 sequences and most-parsimonious VDJ recombination scenarios with the TCRdist pipeline. In a later analysis, each TCR beta chain was defined by its CDR3 amino acid sequence together with its V-gene family, and reads lacking a unique V-gene family were excluded. To address suspected cross-contamination and a sequencing artifact, a later analysis removed roughly 580 highly shared, low-generation-probability nucleotide sequences. In a later analysis, a clonal expansion index was calculated for each public chain from normalized within-repertoire ranks of inferred template counts. Generation probabilities in a later analysis came from a VDJ recombination model fitted to out-of-frame rearrangements, and those results were checked against IGoR. A later analysis scored TCR-TCR, TCR-HLA and TCR-CMV co-occurrence with hypergeometric tests, applying a repertoire-size bias correction to TCR pairs. A later analysis estimated false discovery rates by permuting HLA or CMV assignments 20 times. A later analysis grouped co-occurring TCRs with DBSCAN, adding TCRdist sequence similarity when clustering within HLA-allele-positive subsets. Repertoires with fewer than 30,000 or more than 120,000 public chains, plus five repertoires with anomalous nucleotide sharing, were excluded from co-occurrence clustering. This is the immuneACCESS table as TCRdb keeps it, with only in-frame sequences that have V and J called. A part of the clones is gone; compared with another copy, unresolved V genes explain less than half, and the rest is unexplained. V, J and clone size derive from that table, while D and trimming were established from the DNA sequence. In this sample's table one finds about 170,000 clones. The ten top clones hold 0.65% to 0.9% of the sample.

In the germline V gene, CDR1 corresponds to SNHLY and CDR2 to FYNNEI. The CDR3 numbers 13 residues from cysteine through phenylalanine. The DNA shown is the 39-base CDR3, in frame from base 1. At the junction V is shortened by 6 bases and J by 8 bases; bases outside the gene matches: 7. The material sequenced was PBMCs. This receptor was identified in a woman under 30 in good health and CMV-seropositive. In this chain, TRBV2 is recombined with TRBJ1-3, with TRBD1 identical over 7 junction bases. The CDR3 has the sequence CASRSQGRDTIYF. At the DNA level, the sequence is TGTGCCAGCAGGTCACAGGGGCGCGACACCATATATTTT.